A selection of T cell receptor beta chains follows, all from one sample in a study of cytomegalovirus exposure and HLA in healthy donors. Measured with immunoSEQ multiplex PCR; TCRdb has only the in-frame clones, and not every one. The data show roughly 100,000 clones, approximately 80% seen once. What was sequenced was PBMCs. The receptors derive from a middle-aged woman in good health and CMV-seronegative. Each CDR3 is given with its conserved first and last residue. D genes are given only for firm matches. Some rows mark clone size as missing; the rest say once, few, many or name a class of expanded clone.

V gene: TRBV4-3
clone size: -
J gene: TRBJ2-1
D gene: TRBD2
CDR3 length: 17
CDR3 DNA: TGCGCCAGCAGCCAAGACGCCGGGACTAGCGGGTTAGTTGAGCAGTTCTTC
CDR3 protein: CASSQDAGTSGLVEQFF

V gene: TRBV29-1
clone size: few
J gene: TRBJ2-7
D gene: -
CDR3 length: 13
CDR3 DNA: TGCAGTGCCGGAAGGCAGGTCAACCACGAGCAGTACTTC
CDR3 protein: CSAGRQVNHEQYF

V gene: TRBV7-2
clone size: -
J gene: TRBJ2-1
D gene: -
CDR3 length: 16
CDR3 DNA: TGTGCCAGCAGCCCCGGTTTGATGAGCTCCTACAATGAGCAGTTCTTC
CDR3 protein: CASSPGLMSSYNEQFF

V gene: TRBV18
clone size: once
J gene: TRBJ2-2
D gene: -
CDR3 length: 15
CDR3 DNA: TGTGCCAGCTCACTGACAGTCGCGAACACCGGGGAGCTGTTTTTT
CDR3 protein: CASSLTVANTGELFF

V gene: TRBV29-1
clone size: -
J gene: TRBJ1-1
D gene: -
CDR3 length: 12
CDR3 DNA: TGCAGCGTTAAAGATATGAACACTGAAGCTTTCTTT
CDR3 protein: CSVKDMNTEAFF

V gene: TRBV9
clone size: -
J gene: TRBJ1-2
D gene: TRBD1
CDR3 length: 15
CDR3 DNA: TGTGCCAGCAGCCCTCTCCCCGGGACAGCGACGGGCTACACCTTC
CDR3 protein: CASSPLPGTATGYTF

V gene: TRBV11-2
clone size: -
J gene: TRBJ1-2
D gene: -
CDR3 length: 13
CDR3 DNA: TGTGCCAGCAGCAGAGCAGGGGACTATGGCTACACCTTC
CDR3 protein: CASSRAGDYGYTF

V gene: TRBV6-1
clone size: -
J gene: TRBJ2-2
D gene: TRBD2
CDR3 length: 14
CDR3 DNA: TGTGCCAGCAGTGGTAGCGGGAGGGCCGGGGAGCTGTTTTTT
CDR3 protein: CASSGSGRAGELFF

V gene: TRBV30
clone size: -
J gene: TRBJ2-1
D gene: TRBD2
CDR3 length: 14
CDR3 DNA: TGTGCCTGGAGTCTGGGACTAGCGGGAGTTCTTCAGTTCTTC
CDR3 protein: CAWSLGLAGVLQFF

V gene: TRBV9
clone size: -
J gene: TRBJ2-3
D gene: -
CDR3 length: 14
CDR3 DNA: TGTGCCAGCAGCGTAGGGGTGACTGGGGATACGCAGTATTTT
CDR3 protein: CASSVGVTGDTQYF

V gene: TRBV27
clone size: -
J gene: TRBJ2-3
D gene: -
CDR3 length: 14
CDR3 DNA: TGTGCCAGCAGTTTATCTTCGGAGAAAGATACGCAGTATTTT
CDR3 protein: CASSLSSEKDTQYF

V gene: TRBV7-3
clone size: -
J gene: TRBJ2-1
D gene: -
CDR3 length: 16
CDR3 DNA: TGTGCCAGCAGCTCCCCAGACGGGGGATGGGATACTGAGCAGTTCTTC
CDR3 protein: CASSSPDGGWDTEQFF

V gene: TRBV4-3
clone size: -
J gene: TRBJ1-1
D gene: -
CDR3 length: 14
CDR3 DNA: TGCGCCAGCAGCCTAGGTCCAGGCAACACTGAAGCTTTCTTT
CDR3 protein: CASSLGPGNTEAFF

V gene: TRBV7-9
clone size: few
J gene: TRBJ2-3
D gene: TRBD1
CDR3 length: 16
CDR3 DNA: TGTGCCAGCAGCTTAGCGGGGACAGGGTACACAGATACGCAGTATTTT
CDR3 protein: CASSLAGTGYTDTQYF

V gene: TRBV5-6
clone size: -
J gene: TRBJ2-2
D gene: -
CDR3 length: 12
CDR3 DNA: TGTGCCAGCAGCTCACTTGACGGGGAGCTGTTTTTT
CDR3 protein: CASSSLDGELFF

V gene: TRBV7-9
clone size: -
J gene: TRBJ1-4
D gene: -
CDR3 length: 15
CDR3 DNA: TGCGCCAGCAGCCAAGGGAGCCAGACTAATGAAAAACTGTTTTTT
CDR3 protein: CASSQGSQTNEKLFF

V gene: TRBV7-3
clone size: -
J gene: TRBJ2-3
D gene: TRBD2
CDR3 length: 18
CDR3 DNA: TGTGCCAGCAGCGGTGGAAAACGGGGACTAGCGGGTCGAGATACGCAGTATTTT
CDR3 protein: CASSGGKRGLAGRDTQYF

V gene: TRBV2
clone size: once
J gene: TRBJ2-7
D gene: TRBD2
CDR3 length: 12
CDR3 DNA: TGTGCCAGCGGGCGGACTAGCGACGAGCAGTACTTC
CDR3 protein: CASGRTSDEQYF

V gene: TRBV28
clone size: once
J gene: TRBJ2-1
D gene: -
CDR3 length: 16
CDR3 DNA: TGTGCCAGCAGCAATGGACAGTTCCCCTCCTACAATGAGCAGTTCTTC
CDR3 protein: CASSNGQFPSYNEQFF

V gene: TRBV28
clone size: -
J gene: TRBJ1-4
D gene: -
CDR3 length: 15
CDR3 DNA: TGTGCCAGCAGTCCACGTATAGCAACTAATGAAAAACTGTTTTTT
CDR3 protein: CASSPRIATNEKLFF

V gene: TRBV5-1
clone size: -
J gene: TRBJ2-1
D gene: -
CDR3 length: 15
CDR3 DNA: TGCGCCAGCAGCTTTAGCGGTTATTCCGACAATGAGCAGTTCTTC
CDR3 protein: CASSFSGYSDNEQFF

V gene: TRBV19
clone size: -
J gene: TRBJ1-1
D gene: -
CDR3 length: 11
CDR3 DNA: TGTGCCAGTAGATTCCTGGCCGAAGCTTTCTTT
CDR3 protein: CASRFLAEAFF

V gene: TRBV5-8
clone size: -
J gene: TRBJ2-3
D gene: TRBD2
CDR3 length: 18
CDR3 DNA: TGTGCCAGCAGCCCGGGACTAGCGGGAGCTTCAAGGACAGATACGCAGTATTTT
CDR3 protein: CASSPGLAGASRTDTQYF

V gene: TRBV11-1
clone size: -
J gene: TRBJ2-1
D gene: TRBD1
CDR3 length: 13
CDR3 DNA: TGTGCCAGCAGCATTCGACAGGGAGAGGAGCAGTTCTTC
CDR3 protein: CASSIRQGEEQFF

V gene: TRBV7-2
clone size: -
J gene: TRBJ1-5
D gene: TRBD1
CDR3 length: 13
CDR3 DNA: TGTGCCAGCAGCTCGGGACAGAGACAGCCCCAGCATTTT
CDR3 protein: CASSSGQRQPQHF

V gene: TRBV28
clone size: -
J gene: TRBJ2-1
D gene: -
CDR3 length: 15
CDR3 DNA: TGTGCCAGCAGTTTGACTAGTGGGTACCCAAATGAGCAGTTCTTC
CDR3 protein: CASSLTSGYPNEQFF

V gene: TRBV14
clone size: -
J gene: TRBJ2-1
D gene: TRBD2
CDR3 length: 14
CDR3 DNA: TGTGCCAGCGGCTTAGCGGGGTATAACAATGAGCAGTTCTTC
CDR3 protein: CASGLAGYNNEQFF

V gene: TRBV6-1
clone size: -
J gene: TRBJ2-7
D gene: -
CDR3 length: 13
CDR3 DNA: TGTGCCAGCAGCCAGGGGCAACTATACGAGCAGTACTTC
CDR3 protein: CASSQGQLYEQYF

V gene: TRBV15
clone size: -
J gene: TRBJ2-2
D gene: TRBD1
CDR3 length: 15
CDR3 DNA: TGTGCCACCAGTCTACAGGGGGCGCTCACCGGGGAGCTGTTTTTT
CDR3 protein: CATSLQGALTGELFF

V gene: TRBV29-1
clone size: -
J gene: TRBJ1-1
D gene: -
CDR3 length: 12
CDR3 DNA: TGCAGCGTTGTATTATTAGAATCTGAAGCTTTCTTT
CDR3 protein: CSVVLLESEAFF

V gene: TRBV7-9
clone size: -
J gene: TRBJ2-2
D gene: -
CDR3 length: 15
CDR3 DNA: TGTGCCAGCAGCCAGGGGTGGCGGGAGTCCGGGGAGCTGTTTTTT
CDR3 protein: CASSQGWRESGELFF

V gene: TRBV5-1
clone size: few
J gene: TRBJ2-1
D gene: TRBD1
CDR3 length: 17
CDR3 DNA: TGCGCCAGCAGCTCTACCCCCCCCCGGGACAGGTCATTTGAGCAGTTCTTC
CDR3 protein: CASSSTPPRDRSFEQFF

V gene: TRBV7-2
clone size: -
J gene: TRBJ2-3
D gene: -
CDR3 length: 14
CDR3 DNA: TGTGCCAGCAGCTTCCAGGGCGGCGGAGATACGCAGTATTTT
CDR3 protein: CASSFQGGGDTQYF

V gene: TRBV19
clone size: -
J gene: TRBJ1-2
D gene: -
CDR3 length: 16
CDR3 DNA: TGTGCCAGTAGTATTGGAACAGCTCGTACTAACTATGGCTACACCTTC
CDR3 protein: CASSIGTARTNYGYTF

V gene: TRBV18
clone size: -
J gene: TRBJ2-7
D gene: -
CDR3 length: 17
CDR3 DNA: TGTGCCAGCTCACCGATGGCATTCTTACGGAGCTCCTACGAGCAGTACTTC
CDR3 protein: CASSPMAFLRSSYEQYF

V gene: TRBV19
clone size: -
J gene: TRBJ2-7
D gene: TRBD1
CDR3 length: 16
CDR3 DNA: TGTGCCAGTAGTTCGACCGGGACAGTCCCGCCCTACGAGCAGTACTTC
CDR3 protein: CASSSTGTVPPYEQYF

V gene: TRBV19
clone size: -
J gene: TRBJ2-1
D gene: TRBD2
CDR3 length: 13
CDR3 DNA: TGTGCCAGTAGTATAGGTCTAGCGGGAGGTGAGGTCTTC
CDR3 protein: CASSIGLAGGEVF

V gene: TRBV5-1
clone size: -
J gene: TRBJ1-4
D gene: TRBD1
CDR3 length: 15
CDR3 DNA: TGCGCCAGCAGCGTTGACAGGGTCACTAATGAAAAACTGTTTTTT
CDR3 protein: CASSVDRVTNEKLFF

V gene: TRBV27
clone size: -
J gene: TRBJ2-3
D gene: -
CDR3 length: 14
CDR3 DNA: TGTGCCAGCAGTTACAGGGCTAGCACAGATACGCAGTATTTT
CDR3 protein: CASSYRASTDTQYF

V gene: TRBV7-3
clone size: -
J gene: TRBJ1-1
D gene: TRBD1
CDR3 length: 14
CDR3 DNA: TGTGCCAGCAGCTTCGGGACAGGAAACACTGAAGCTTTCTTT
CDR3 protein: CASSFGTGNTEAFF

V gene: TRBV5-6
clone size: -
J gene: TRBJ2-3
D gene: TRBD1
CDR3 length: 15
CDR3 DNA: TGTGCCAGCAGCTTGGGCAGGGGGCATAGAGATACGCAGTATTTT
CDR3 protein: CASSLGRGHRDTQYF

V gene: TRBV13
clone size: -
J gene: TRBJ2-1
D gene: -
CDR3 length: 14
CDR3 DNA: TGTGCCAGCAGGGCGGGCAAAAGGGTAGGTGAGCAGTTCTTC
CDR3 protein: CASRAGKRVGEQFF

V gene: TRBV18
clone size: -
J gene: TRBJ2-1
D gene: -
CDR3 length: 13
CDR3 DNA: TGTGCCAGCTCACCACCGATGGCGGAAAAGCAGTTCTTC
CDR3 protein: CASSPPMAEKQFF

V gene: TRBV2
clone size: -
J gene: TRBJ2-3
D gene: -
CDR3 length: 13
CDR3 DNA: TGTGCCAGCAGTGACTACCTCACAGATACGCAGTATTTT
CDR3 protein: CASSDYLTDTQYF

V gene: TRBV28
clone size: -
J gene: TRBJ1-2
D gene: -
CDR3 length: 15
CDR3 DNA: TGTGCCAGCAGGTTTAGGCAGGGGAAAAACTATGGCTACACCTTC
CDR3 protein: CASRFRQGKNYGYTF

V gene: TRBV6-5
clone size: -
J gene: TRBJ2-5
D gene: -
CDR3 length: 13
CDR3 DNA: TGTGCCAGCAGCCGGGACAACCAAGAGACCCAGTACTTC
CDR3 protein: CASSRDNQETQYF

V gene: TRBV4-1
clone size: -
J gene: TRBJ2-7
D gene: TRBD1
CDR3 length: 14
CDR3 DNA: TGCGCCAGCAGCTACGGACAGGGGGTCTACGAGCAGTACTTC
CDR3 protein: CASSYGQGVYEQYF

V gene: TRBV28
clone size: -
J gene: TRBJ2-7
D gene: -
CDR3 length: 14
CDR3 DNA: TGTGCCAGCAGTAAGACTACTTCACACTACGAGCAGTACTTC
CDR3 protein: CASSKTTSHYEQYF

V gene: TRBV7-2
clone size: -
J gene: TRBJ2-3
D gene: TRBD2
CDR3 length: 17
CDR3 DNA: TGTGCCAGCAGCTTAATGAACAGCGGGAGGGGGACAGATACGCAGTATTTT
CDR3 protein: CASSLMNSGRGTDTQYF

V gene: TRBV23-1
clone size: -
J gene: TRBJ1-1
D gene: TRBD1
CDR3 length: 16
CDR3 DNA: TGCGCCAGCAGGGGGGACAGACGGGCCGCCAGCCCTGAAGCTTTCTTT
CDR3 protein: CASRGDRRAASPEAFF

V gene: TRBV20-1
clone size: -
J gene: TRBJ2-7
D gene: -
CDR3 length: 11
CDR3 DNA: TGCAGTGCTCCGGACAACTACGAGCAGTACTTC
CDR3 protein: CSAPDNYEQYF